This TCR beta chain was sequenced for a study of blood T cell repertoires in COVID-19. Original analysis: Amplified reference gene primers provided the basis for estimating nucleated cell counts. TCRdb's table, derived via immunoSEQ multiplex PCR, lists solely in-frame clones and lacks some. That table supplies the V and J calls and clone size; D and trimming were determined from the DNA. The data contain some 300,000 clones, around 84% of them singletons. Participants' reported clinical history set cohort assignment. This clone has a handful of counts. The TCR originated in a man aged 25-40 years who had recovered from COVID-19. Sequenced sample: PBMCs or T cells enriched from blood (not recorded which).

The CDR3 nucleotides are TGTGCCAGCAGACAGGGAAACAATCAGCCCCAGCATTTT. It yields the protein CASRQGNNQPQHF. V and J are TRBV25-1 and TRBJ1-5; D perhaps matches TRBD1 (6 bases). The V and J ends lost 6 bases and 3 bases respectively, with 9 bases between them. CDR1 MGHDK and CDR2 SYGVNS come from the germline V gene. The CDR3 is 13 residues long.